This T cell receptor (beta chain) originates from a study of T cells in Graves' hyperthyroidism and ophthalmopathy. Amplified regions were TCR beta CDR3 sequences from RNA transcripts. First-round RT-PCR of the TCR CDR3 relied on the HTBI primer set. TCRdb itself ran the multiplex PCR reads through MiXCR, one entry per CDR3 protein. The sample lists around 620,000 distinct CDR3 sequences; about a sixth were seen once. This CDR3 region has 16 residues. V dropped 1 base and J dropped 5; count of bases not matched to a gene: 10. Germline CDR1 and CDR2: SGHTA and FQGNSA. The rearrangement links TRBV7-2 to TRBJ2-5, with 7 nucleotides matching TRBD1. Sample: blood. The TCR originated in a woman in her 30s with Graves' hyperthyroidism. DNA of the CDR3: TGTGCCAGCAGCTTAGAGGCGGCAGGGGGATGGGAGACCCAGTACTTC. Translating it yields CASSLEAAGGWETQYF.